One sample yielded the 4 T cell receptor beta chains listed below, sequenced in a study of T cell repertoires in aging, cancer and after chemotherapy. Peripheral blood genomic DNA, not sorted cells or RNA, was the template. TRB rearrangements spanning V, D and J were amplified using mixed TRB-A/B primers. TCRdb passed the multiplex PCR reads through MiXCR, listing each CDR3 protein once. The sample carries 950 to 1,500 distinct CDR3 sequences, 20% to 30% recorded once. The specimen sequenced was blood. Source of these receptors: a human donor with a blood cancer.

Relative to its sample, this clonotype is medium-sized. J is TRBJ1-4 and V is TRBV6-5; TRBD1 matches at 8 bases. The CDR3 runs to 15 residues. CDR1 and CDR2 (germline): MNHEY, SVGAGI. Losses at the gene ends were 4 bases for V and 3 bases for J; bases not matched to a gene: 4. The CDR3 reads CASSFQGAANEKLFF. DNA of the CDR3: TGTGCCAGCAGTTTCCAGGGGGCGGCTAATGAAAAACTGTTTTTT.

This chain connects TRBV7-2 to TRBJ1-2, with 7 positions matching TRBD1. The CDR3 spans 12 residues. Germline lookup yields CDR1 SGHTA and CDR2 FQGNSA. Losses at the gene ends were 5 bases for V and 6 bases for J; bases not matched to a gene: 3. The CDR3 region has the DNA TGTGCCAGCAGCCGAGGGACAGATGGCTACACCTTC. Translation gives CASSRGTDGYTF.

In this sample, this clonotype is medium-sized. V gene TRBV27 combines with J gene TRBJ1-5; D perhaps matches TRBD1 (6 bases). This CDR3 spans 14 amino acids. CDR1 is MNHEY, CDR2 SMNVEV, per germline (reference sequence). V lost 8 bases and J 1 base, leaving 12 bases between the germline ends. The CDR3, as DNA: TGTGCCAGCGTTAGGGGGGAAAGCAATCAGCCCCAGCATTTT. Translating gives CASVRGESNQPQHF.

In its sample, this clonotype is medium-sized (0.01 to 0.1%). The rearrangement links TRBV12-3 or TRBV12-4 to TRBJ2-2; D is unresolved. The CDR3 totals 12 residues. The V end was cut by 3 bases, the J end by 1 base, with 0 bases between. The CDR3 DNA reads as TGTGCCAGCAGTTTGAACACCGGGGAGCTGTTTTTT. Translated: CASSLNTGELFF.